This T cell receptor (beta chain) is drawn from a study of OX40 agonist ivuxolimab in advanced cancers. Across the study: Ivuxolimab, an antibody that agonizes OX40 (CD134), was administered to the patients. Mean age roughly 65 years, range about 20 to 90; roughly 80% male.

Findings of the study overall: Circulating CD4+ and CD8+ T cells showed clonal expansion by week 6 at 0.1 to 3.0 mg/kg. The mean number of expanded clones was higher in CD8+ T cells than in CD4+.

This clone was counted a single time. The target antigen is unknown. Trimming left V 2 bases short and J 12 bases short, with 8 bases between. This CDR3 spans 11 amino acids. CDR1 is KGHSH, CDR2 LQKENI, per germline. The assay was immunoSEQ multiplex PCR, and TCRdb's table has in-frame clones only and misses some. The profile shows 90,000 or so clones, roughly 91% of them singletons. Sequenced material: CD4+ or CD8+ T cells sorted from blood, taken in a trial of the OX40 agonist ivuxolimab. The chain carries TRBV18 and TRBJ2-1; D remains unclear. The TCR comes from an adult with an advanced solid tumor such as melanoma, head and neck, liver or kidney cancer. In DNA form, the CDR3 reads TGTGCCAGCTCACCAGCTAGTTGGCAGTTCTTC. It encodes CASSPASWQFF. The entire variable domain, with the rest obtained from reference TRBV18 and TRBJ2-1, is as follows: NAGVMQNPRHLVRRRGQEARLRCSPMKGHSHVYWYRQLPEEGLKFMVYLQKENIIDESGMPKERFSAEFPKEGPSILRIQQVVRGDSAAYFCASSPASWQFFGPGTRLTVL.